This TCR beta chain was sequenced for a study of metastatic and nonmetastatic thyroid tumors. Each patient came to thyroid surgery without any prior treatment (of any kind). TCRdb reanalyzed the PCR reads via MiXCR. The sample shows some 15,000 clones, roughly a quarter of them seen only once. Trimming took 4 bases from V and 9 from J, leaving 10 bases between them. The CDR3 runs to 12 residues. Germline CDR1 is MNHNS and CDR2 is SASEGT. The source is a female donor with papillary thyroid cancer or a benign thyroid nodule (not recorded which). Some clones in this sample may be carry-over from other donors' samples. Material for sequencing was adjacent normal tissue. The chain recombines TRBV6-1 with TRBJ2-1, with D perhaps matching TRBD2 (5 bases). CDR3 protein: CASSALASEQFF. In DNA, the CDR3 is TGTGCCAGCAGTGCTCTAGCTAGTGAGCAGTTCTTC.